This entry lists 32 T cell receptor beta chains sequenced from one sample in a study of shared clonotypes between healthy human individuals. Assay: immunoSEQ multiplex PCR; the TCRdb copy retains only in-frame clones and omits some. This table holds hundreds of thousands of clones, 80% to 95% found once. Positively selected for CCR7, the CD45RO-negative cells used as naive CD8 cells excluded terminally differentiated effector memory CD45RA+ cells. What was sequenced was naive CD8+ T cells sorted from blood. The receptors were sampled from a man aged 30-40 years in good health.

The chain has TRBV2 and TRBJ1-2; 8 nucleotides align to TRBD1. The CDR3 runs to 18 residues. V lost 5 bases and J lost 3; bases outside the gene matches: 17. The germline gives CDR1 SNHLY, CDR2 FYNNEI. The CDR3 coding sequence is TGTGCCAGCAGTACATCGGCGGACAGGGACCGGATGGACTATGGCTACACCTTC. Translation gives CASSTSADRDRMDYGYTF.

The rearrangement uses TRBV10-3 and TRBJ2-7, with TRBD2 as a possible D gene (6 bases). Germline V gene lookup returns CDR1 ENHRY and CDR2 SYGVKD. The CDR3 loop spans 14 amino acids. V shed 3 bases and J shed 3 bases, with 12 bases lying between them. CDR3 DNA: TGTGCCATCAGTGATCGGGGCGGGAACTACGAGCAGTACTTC. Amino acid sequence: CAISDRGGNYEQYF.

The V and J genes are TRBV27 and TRBJ2-1; tentatively, D is TRBD1 (6 bases). Germline V gives CDR1 MNHEY, CDR2 SMNVEV (reference sequence). CDR3 size: 16 residues. The germline V and J ends were trimmed by 3 bases and 4 bases, with 16 bases remaining between them. The CDR3 nucleotides are TGTGCCAGCAGTTTGACGACAGGCGACTTTTACAATGAGCAGTTCTTC. Translation gives CASSLTTGDFYNEQFF.

The chain joins TRBV6-6 to TRBJ2-1; 9 positions agree with TRBD2. CDR3 length: 15 amino acids. The junction had 5 bases not matched to a gene; V was cut back by 0 bases and J by 8 bases. Per the germline V gene, CDR1 is MNHNY and CDR2 is SVGAGI (reference sequence). The CDR3 here is CASSYSREGRDEQFF. As DNA, the CDR3 is TGTGCCAGCAGTTACTCGCGGGAGGGCCGTGATGAGCAGTTCTTC.

The J gene is TRBJ2-7, the V gene TRBV5-5, with D hard to call. The V and J ends lost 4 bases and 1 base respectively, with 12 bases between them. The CDR3 sequence is 14 residues long. Germline V lookup: CDR1 SGHKS, CDR2 YYEKEE (reference sequence). CDR3 sequence (DNA): TGTGCCAGCAGCGACCGGACGGAATCCTACGAGCAGTACTTC. Translation gives CASSDRTESYEQYF.

The J gene is TRBJ2-5, the V gene TRBV11-2, with unresolved D. Trimming cost V 7 bases and J 2 bases, with 14 bases left between them. Germline V gene data show CDR1 as SGHAT and CDR2 as FQNNGV. The CDR3 is made up of 14 amino acids. The CDR3 bases are TGTGCCAGCAACACGATGGTGGGGCAAGAGACCCAGTACTTC. Amino acids: CASNTMVGQETQYF.

This clone was found a few times. This sequence joins TRBV10-1 and TRBJ2-7; unclear D gene. This CDR3 region has 13 residues. The germline CDR1 and CDR2 sequences are WNHNN and SYGVQD (reference sequence). V lost 2 bases and J lost 3, with 8 bases in between. In DNA, the CDR3 is TGCGCCAGCAGTGAGGGGTTCGACTACGAGCAGTACTTC. Translating it yields CASSEGFDYEQYF.

This clone was recorded a few times. The V gene is TRBV7-9, the J gene TRBJ2-7, with D maybe TRBD1 (6 bases). Per the germline V gene, CDR1 is SEHNR and CDR2 is FQNEAQ (reference sequence). The CDR3 spans 14 residues. V gave up 5 bases and J gave up 3 bases, with 14 bases separating them. The CDR3 here is CASSHGTRGYEQYF. The CDR3 coding sequence is TGTGCCAGCAGCCATGGGACAAGGGGCTACGAGCAGTACTTC.

This chain links TRBV27 with TRBJ1-2, with TRBD1 matching over 9 bases. Germline values: CDR1 MNHEY, CDR2 SMNVEV (reference sequence). The CDR3 covers 12 residues. V shed 4 bases, J shed 7 bases, and the junction held 1 base outside the gene matches. The CDR3 DNA is TGTGCCAGCAGTTGGGACAGGGCTGGCTACACCTTC. Its protein product is CASSWDRAGYTF.

This clone was picked up one time. The chain employs TRBV9 and TRBJ2-1, with D perhaps matching TRBD1 (6 bases). Trimming left V 3 bases short and J 4 bases short, with 14 bases between. The germline CDR1 and CDR2 sequences are SGDLS and YYNGEE. This CDR3 contains 15 residues. The CDR3 protein is CASSASRDTYNEQFF. The CDR3 DNA sequence: TGTGCCAGCAGCGCTAGCCGGGACACTTACAATGAGCAGTTCTTC.

This chain links TRBV10-3 with TRBJ2-7; D is perhaps TRBD1 (5 bases). The V end lost 6 bases, the J end lost 2 bases, and 14 bases lay between the germline ends. The germline CDR1 and CDR2 sequences are ENHRY and SYGVKD. The CDR3 is 14 amino acids. The CDR3 reads CAIRPDTETYEQYF. The DNA for the CDR3 is TGTGCCATCAGACCGGACACAGAAACCTACGAGCAGTACTTC.

V is TRBV28 and J is TRBJ2-2, with TRBD2 identical over 7 bases. Germline V gene sequence: CDR1 MDHEN, CDR2 SYDVKM. This CDR3 region has 14 residues. Trimming at V came to 3 bases and at J to 7 bases, leaving 5 bases not matched to a gene. The CDR3 reads CASSFQLAIGELFF. For the CDR3, the DNA is TGTGCCAGCAGTTTCCAACTAGCGATCGGGGAGCTGTTTTTT. The entire variable domain, with the rest obtained from reference TRBV28 and TRBJ2-2, is as follows: DVKVTQSSRYLVKRTGEKVFLECVQDMDHENMFWYRQDPGLGLRLIYFSYDVKMKEKGDIPEGYSVSREKKERFSLILESASTNQTSMYLCASSFQLAIGELFFGEGSRLTVL.

Points on this clone: The same CDR3 arises from other DNA sequences in this sample as well. The rearrangement links TRBV27 to TRBJ2-7; D call uncertain. Looked up from germline, CDR1 is MNHEY and CDR2 is SMNVEV (reference sequence). There are 12 residues in the CDR3. V lost 5 bases to trimming and J lost 4 bases, with 9 bases between them. CDR3 nucleotide sequence: TGTGCCAGCAGTGGTCTGGGTTACGAGCAGTACTTC. Amino acid sequence: CASSGLGYEQYF.

The chain joins TRBV13 to TRBJ2-7; 8 nucleotides agree with TRBD2. Germline CDR1 reads PRHDT; CDR2 reads FYEKMQ (reference sequence). The CDR3 covers 16 residues. Trimming took 5 bases from V and 4 from J; bases not matched to a gene: 13. The CDR3 here is CASSPDTGGRLYEQYF. Here the CDR3 DNA reads TGTGCCAGCAGCCCCGATACGGGGGGGAGGCTTTACGAGCAGTACTTC.

The chain joins TRBV5-8 to TRBJ2-5, with D perhaps matching TRBD2 (6 bases). This CDR3 contains 15 residues. Trimming pared 0 bases from V and 2 bases from J, leaving 11 bases between. The germline gives CDR1 SGHTS, CDR2 YDEGEE. The CDR3, as DNA: TGTGCCAGCAGCTTGGGACTAGGCCTACAAGAGACCCAGTACTTC. Protein: CASSLGLGLQETQYF.

The rearrangement links TRBV9 to TRBJ2-1; 14 bases line up with TRBD2. V shed 9 bases and J 7 bases; nucleotides not matched to a gene: 6. This CDR3 comprises 14 residues. The germline CDR1 and CDR2 sequences are SGDLS and YYNGEE. CDR3 DNA sequence: TGTGCCAACAAGGGACTAGCGGGAGAGAATGAGCAGTTCTTC. It is translated as CANKGLAGENEQFF. The variable domain in full, completed from reference TRBV9 and TRBJ2-1, reads DSGVTQTPKHLITATGQRVTLRCSPRSGDLSVYWYQQSLDQGLQFLIQYYNGEERAKGNILERFSAQQFPDLHSELNLSSLELGDSALYFCANKGLAGENEQFFGPGTRLTVL.

This clone was observed a single time. The chain is built from TRBV5-5 and TRBJ2-7; TRBD2 agrees at 10 bases. Trimming at V came to 4 bases and at J to 2 bases, leaving 18 bases not matched to a gene. The CDR3 totals 19 residues. The V gene's germline CDR1 is SGHKS and CDR2 YYEKEE (reference sequence). The CDR3, as DNA: TGTGCCAGCAGCATCCCGGCGTCTAGCGGGAGTTTGATGGCCTACGAGCAGTACTTC. Translated, it gives CASSIPASSGSLMAYEQYF.

This clone was observed a few times. The rearrangement links TRBV15 to TRBJ1-5; TRBD1 aligns across 10 bases. Trimming cost V 3 bases and J 6 bases; bases outside gene matches: 2. This CDR3 spans 14 amino acids. The V gene's germline CDR1 is LNHNV and CDR2 YYDKDF (reference sequence). CDR3 coding DNA: TGTGCCACCAGCAGCGACAGGGGGCGTCAGCCCCAGCATTTT. This encodes CATSSDRGRQPQHF.

V and J are TRBV7-9 and TRBJ2-1, with D maybe TRBD1 (7 bases). Deletions cut 7 bases from V and 0 bases from J, with 13 bases between. CDR1 and CDR2 (germline): SEHNR, FQNEAQ (reference sequence). CDR3 length: 15 residues. Here the CDR3 reads CASTIRGDSYNEQFF. The CDR3 region has the DNA TGTGCCAGCACCATCAGGGGGGACTCCTACAATGAGCAGTTCTTC.

The rearrangement uses TRBV10-1 and TRBJ2-7, with unresolved D. The CDR3 runs to 18 residues. With 3 bases removed from V and 3 bases from J, the gap between germline ends came to 24 bases. Germline CDR1 WNHNN, CDR2 SYGVQD (reference sequence). For the CDR3, the DNA is TGCGCCAGCAGTGATTATAAGGGAAGCGACCGAAAAAACTACGAGCAGTACTTC. Translated, it gives CASSDYKGSDRKNYEQYF.

About this clone itself: The sample contains more than one DNA sequence encoding this CDR3. This chain links TRBV7-2 with TRBJ2-7; D not resolved. Germline values: CDR1 SGHTA, CDR2 FQGNSA. The V end was cut by 4 bases, the J end by 2 bases, with 6 bases between. The CDR3 extends over 12 amino acids. In DNA, the CDR3 is TGTGCCAGCAGCTATGGCCCCTACGAGCAGTACTTC. Its translation: CASSYGPYEQYF. Full variable domain (rest looked up from reference TRBV7-2 and TRBJ2-7): GAGVSQSPSNKVTEKGKDVELRCDPISGHTALYWYRQSLGQGLEFLIYFQGNSAPDKSGLPSDRFSAERTGGSVSTLTIQRTQQEDSAVYLCASSYGPYEQYFGPGTRLTVT.

This chain uses TRBV9 with TRBJ2-1; no firm D call. Germline assignment: CDR1 SGDLS and CDR2 YYNGEE. The CDR3 length is 14 residues. Trimming shortened V by 3 bases and J by 3 bases, and 10 bases separated the two germline ends. This CDR3 is CASSGPALYNEQFF. The CDR3 nucleotides are TGTGCCAGCAGCGGTCCGGCTCTCTACAATGAGCAGTTCTTC.

The chain recombines TRBV7-9 with TRBJ1-3; D is unresolved. The V gene's germline CDR1 is SEHNR and CDR2 FQNEAQ (reference sequence). Trimming removed 5 bases from V and 1 base from J, with 9 bases in between. This CDR3 contains 14 residues. The CDR3, as DNA: TGTGCCAGCAGCCCCGCCCTTTCTGGAAACACCATATATTTT. Amino acid sequence: CASSPALSGNTIYF.

The chain is built from TRBV7-6 and TRBJ1-4; D is possibly TRBD1 (5 bases). The CDR3 is made up of 17 amino acids. Per the germline V gene, CDR1 is SGHVS and CDR2 is FNYEAQ. Trimming took off 3 bases at V and 8 bases at J, with 22 bases between the two ends. CDR3 nucleotides: TGTGCCAGCAGCTTGGCGAGAGGGGAGCCGGGCGGGGAAAAACTGTTTTTT. Protein: CASSLARGEPGGEKLFF. Drawing the rest from reference TRBV7-6 and TRBJ1-4, the complete variable domain is GAGVSQSPRYKVTKRGQDVALRCDPISGHVSLYWYRQALGQGPEFLTYFNYEAQQDKSGLPNDRFSAERPEGSISTLTIQRTEQRDSAMYRCASSLARGEPGGEKLFFGSGTQLSVL.

The J gene is TRBJ2-1, the V gene TRBV11-2; TRBD1 aligns across 9 bases. V lost 5 bases, J lost 3 bases, and 8 bases stayed unmatched. The CDR3 has 16 amino acids. From germline, CDR1 is SGHAT and CDR2 FQNNGV. The CDR3 bases are TGTGCCAGCAGCCCGAAACCGGGACAGGGCTACAATGAGCAGTTCTTC. This encodes CASSPKPGQGYNEQFF.

This chain connects TRBV29-1 to TRBJ2-1; TRBD2 matches at 15 bases. V lost 7 bases and J lost 5; bases outside the gene matches: 3. This CDR3 comprises 14 residues. Germline lookup yields CDR1 SQVTM and CDR2 ANQGSEA. CDR3 bases: TGCAGCGCCGGGACTAGCGGGAGGAACAATGAGCAGTTCTTC. It is translated as CSAGTSGRNNEQFF.

This clone came up once. The chain combines TRBV30 with TRBJ1-1; D is unclear. V gave up 0 bases and J gave up 11 bases, with 10 bases separating them. The V gene's germline CDR1 is GTSNPN and CDR2 SVGIG (reference sequence). The CDR3 has 11 amino acids. The CDR3 DNA is TGTGCCTGGAGTGTAACAGCATTCGCTTTCTTT. It specifies CAWSVTAFAFF.

V is TRBV29-1 and J is TRBJ2-1; the D gene is possibly TRBD2 (5 bases). Germline CDR1 and CDR2: SQVTM and ANQGSEA. This CDR3 region has 12 residues. V was pared by 3 bases and J by 14 bases, with 17 bases between. The CDR3 loop reads CSVDPGGSLEFF. DNA for the CDR3: TGCAGCGTTGATCCCGGAGGTTCCCTGGAGTTCTTC.

The rearrangement joins TRBV9 to TRBJ2-5; 9 bases fit TRBD1. The germline V gene encodes CDR1 SGDLS and CDR2 YYNGEE. The CDR3 consists of 14 residues. V shed 3 bases and J 5 bases; nucleotides not matched to a gene: 5. DNA of the CDR3: TGTGCCAGCAGCGCCTGGGACAGGGTGGAGACCCAGTACTTC. It translates to CASSAWDRVETQYF.

A remark on this clone: The junction differs from germline at one of its ends, possibly a read error. The rearrangement joins TRBV7-7 to TRBJ2-5; D gene unclear. Germline V CDR1 and CDR2: SSHAT, FNYEAQ (reference sequence). The CDR3 length is 13 residues. CDR3 region: CASSLVTTETQYF. The CDR3 nucleotides read TGTGCTAGCAGCTTAGTAACGACCGAGACCCAGTACTTC.

CDR3 nucleotide sequence: TGTGCCAGCCTGGGACAGTATGGCTACACCTTC. Its translation is CASLGQYGYTF. The J gene is TRBJ1-2, the V gene TRBV11-2; TRBD1 agrees at 7 bases. The germline gives CDR1 SGHAT, CDR2 FQNNGV. Trimming took 8 bases from V and 5 from J; bases not matched to a gene: 2. This CDR3 spans 11 amino acids.

The J gene is TRBJ1-1, the V gene TRBV29-1; 10 bases are a match to TRBD1. The CDR3 is 11 amino acids. Germline V gene data show CDR1 as SQVTM and CDR2 as ANQGSEA. The CDR3 protein is CTLGQGTEAFF. In nucleotides, the CDR3 is TGCACCTTGGGACAGGGGACTGAAGCTTTCTTT.